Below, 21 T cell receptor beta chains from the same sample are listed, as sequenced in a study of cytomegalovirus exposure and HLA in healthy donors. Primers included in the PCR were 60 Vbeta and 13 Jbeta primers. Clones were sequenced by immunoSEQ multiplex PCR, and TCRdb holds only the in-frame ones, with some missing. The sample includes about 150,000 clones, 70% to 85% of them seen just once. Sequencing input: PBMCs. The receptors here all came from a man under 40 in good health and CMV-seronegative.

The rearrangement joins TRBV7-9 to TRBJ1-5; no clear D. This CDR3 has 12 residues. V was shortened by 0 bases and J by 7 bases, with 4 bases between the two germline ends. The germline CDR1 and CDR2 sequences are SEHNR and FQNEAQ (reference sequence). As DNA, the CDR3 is TGTGCCAGCAGCTTAGCCCGGCAGCCCCAGCATTTT. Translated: CASSLARQPQHF.

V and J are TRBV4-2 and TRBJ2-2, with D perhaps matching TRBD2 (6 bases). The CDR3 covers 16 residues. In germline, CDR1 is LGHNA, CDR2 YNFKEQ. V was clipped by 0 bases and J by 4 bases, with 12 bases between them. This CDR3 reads CASSQEGGRITGELFF. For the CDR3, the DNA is TGTGCCAGCAGCCAAGAGGGAGGTAGGATCACCGGGGAGCTGTTTTTT.

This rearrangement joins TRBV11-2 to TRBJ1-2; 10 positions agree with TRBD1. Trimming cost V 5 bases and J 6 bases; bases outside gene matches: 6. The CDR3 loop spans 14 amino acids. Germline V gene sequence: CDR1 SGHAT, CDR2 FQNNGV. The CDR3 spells CASSVGDRGHGYTF. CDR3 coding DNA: TGTGCCAGCAGCGTAGGGGACAGGGGACATGGCTACACCTTC.

DNA of the CDR3: TGTGCCTGGAGCCGGACTAGCGGCGAGAATGAGCAGTTCTTC. This sequence encodes CAWSRTSGENEQFF. The chain uses TRBV30 and TRBJ2-1, with TRBD2 matching 10 bases. V was clipped by 3 bases and J by 7 bases; unmatched bases: 6. The germline CDR1 and CDR2 sequences are GTSNPN and SVGIG (reference sequence). The CDR3 is made up of 14 amino acids.

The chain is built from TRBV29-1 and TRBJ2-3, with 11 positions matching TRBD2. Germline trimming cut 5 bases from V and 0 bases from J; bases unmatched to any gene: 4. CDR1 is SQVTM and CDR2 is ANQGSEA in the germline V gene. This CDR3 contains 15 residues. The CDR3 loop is CSVFGTSGSTDTQYF. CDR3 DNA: TGCAGCGTTTTCGGGACTAGCGGAAGCACAGATACGCAGTATTTT.

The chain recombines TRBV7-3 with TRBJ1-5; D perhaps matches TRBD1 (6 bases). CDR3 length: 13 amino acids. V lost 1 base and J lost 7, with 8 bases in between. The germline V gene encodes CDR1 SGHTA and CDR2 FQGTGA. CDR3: CASSLNRDQPQHF. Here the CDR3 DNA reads TGTGCCAGCAGCTTAAACAGGGACCAGCCCCAGCATTTT.

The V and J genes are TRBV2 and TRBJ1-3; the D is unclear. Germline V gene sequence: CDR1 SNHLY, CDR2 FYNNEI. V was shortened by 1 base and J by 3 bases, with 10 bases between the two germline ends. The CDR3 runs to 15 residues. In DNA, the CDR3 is TGTGCCAGCAGTGAAGGAAGGAGGGTTGGAAACACCATATATTTT. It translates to CASSEGRRVGNTIYF.

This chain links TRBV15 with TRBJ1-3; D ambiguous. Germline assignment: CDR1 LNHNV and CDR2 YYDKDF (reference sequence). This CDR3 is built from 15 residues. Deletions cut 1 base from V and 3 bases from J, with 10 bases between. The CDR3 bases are TGTGCCACCAGCAGAGGTACAGAATTTGGAAACACCATATATTTT. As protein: CATSRGTEFGNTIYF.

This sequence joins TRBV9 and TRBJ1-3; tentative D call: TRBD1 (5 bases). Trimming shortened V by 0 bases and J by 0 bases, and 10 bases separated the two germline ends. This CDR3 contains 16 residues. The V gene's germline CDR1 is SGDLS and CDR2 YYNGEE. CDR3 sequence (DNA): TGTGCCAGCAGCGTAGCGGGGGAGAGCTCTGGAAACACCATATATTTT. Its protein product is CASSVAGESSGNTIYF. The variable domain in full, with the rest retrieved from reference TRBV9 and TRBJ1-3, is DSGVTQTPKHLITATGQRVTLRCSPRSGDLSVYWYQQSLDQGLQFLIQYYNGEERAKGNILERFSAQQFPDLHSELNLSSLELGDSALYFCASSVAGESSGNTIYFGEGSWLTVV.

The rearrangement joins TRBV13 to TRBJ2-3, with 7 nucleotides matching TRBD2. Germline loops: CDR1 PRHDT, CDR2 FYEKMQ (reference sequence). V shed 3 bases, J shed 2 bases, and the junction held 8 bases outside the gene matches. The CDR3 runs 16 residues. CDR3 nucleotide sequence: TGTGCCAGCAGCTTTCAATCGCGGGGGACCACAGATACGCAGTATTTT. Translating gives CASSFQSRGTTDTQYF.

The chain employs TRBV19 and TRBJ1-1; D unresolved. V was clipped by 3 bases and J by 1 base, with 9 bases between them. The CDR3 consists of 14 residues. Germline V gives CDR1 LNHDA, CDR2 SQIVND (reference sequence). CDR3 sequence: CASSIIHRNTEAFF. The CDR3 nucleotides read TGTGCCAGTAGTATTATCCACAGGAACACTGAAGCTTTCTTT. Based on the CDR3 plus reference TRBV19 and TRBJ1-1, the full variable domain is DGGITQSPKYLFRKEGQNVTLSCEQNLNHDAMYWYRQDPGQGLRLIYYSQIVNDFQKGDIAEGYSVSREKKESFPLTVTSAQKNPTAFYLCASSIIHRNTEAFFGQGTRLTVV.

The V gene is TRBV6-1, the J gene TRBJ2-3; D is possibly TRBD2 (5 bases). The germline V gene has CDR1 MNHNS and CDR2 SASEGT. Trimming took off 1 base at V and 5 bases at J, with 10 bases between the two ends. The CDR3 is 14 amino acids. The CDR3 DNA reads TGTGCCAGCAGTGAAGGGGGAGTGATAGATACGCAGTATTTT. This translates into CASSEGGVIDTQYF.

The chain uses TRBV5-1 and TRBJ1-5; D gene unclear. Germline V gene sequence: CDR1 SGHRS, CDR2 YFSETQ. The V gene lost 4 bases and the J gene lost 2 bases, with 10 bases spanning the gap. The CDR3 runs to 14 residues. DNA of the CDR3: TGCGCCAGCAGCCGGTACCGGGGCAATCAGCCCCAGCATTTT. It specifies CASSRYRGNQPQHF.

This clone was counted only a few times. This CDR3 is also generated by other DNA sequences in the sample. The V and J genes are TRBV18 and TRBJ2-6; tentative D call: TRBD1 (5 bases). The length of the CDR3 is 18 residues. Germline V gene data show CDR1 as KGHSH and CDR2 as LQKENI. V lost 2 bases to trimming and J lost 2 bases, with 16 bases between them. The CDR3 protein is CASSPSQGLATGANVLTF. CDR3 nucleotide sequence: TGTGCCAGCTCACCATCTCAGGGATTAGCAACTGGGGCCAACGTCCTGACTTTC.

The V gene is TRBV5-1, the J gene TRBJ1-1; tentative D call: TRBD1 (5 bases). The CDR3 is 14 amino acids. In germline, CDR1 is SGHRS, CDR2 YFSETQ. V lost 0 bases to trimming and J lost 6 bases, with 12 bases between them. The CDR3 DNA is TGCGCCAGCAGCTTGGCCGGGTCCAGGGCTGAAGCTTTCTTT. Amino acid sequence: CASSLAGSRAEAFF.

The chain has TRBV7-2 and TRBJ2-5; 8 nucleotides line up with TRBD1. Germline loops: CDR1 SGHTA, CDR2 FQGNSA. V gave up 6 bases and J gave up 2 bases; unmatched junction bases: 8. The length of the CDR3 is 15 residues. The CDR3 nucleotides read TGTGCCAGCAGGCTGCAGGGGGCCGTTCAAGAGACCCAGTACTTC. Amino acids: CASRLQGAVQETQYF.

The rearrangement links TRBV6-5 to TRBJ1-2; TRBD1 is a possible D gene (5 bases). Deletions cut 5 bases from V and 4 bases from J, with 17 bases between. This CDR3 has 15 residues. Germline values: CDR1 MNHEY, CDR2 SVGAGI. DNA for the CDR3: TGTGCCAGCAGTAAACCCTGGGGCAGCCTCTATGGCTACACCTTC. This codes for CASSKPWGSLYGYTF.

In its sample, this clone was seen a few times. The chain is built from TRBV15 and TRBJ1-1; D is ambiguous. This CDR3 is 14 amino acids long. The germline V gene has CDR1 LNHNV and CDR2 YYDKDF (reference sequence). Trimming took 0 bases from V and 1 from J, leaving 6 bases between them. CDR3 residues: CATSRDRENTEAFF. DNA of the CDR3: TGTGCCACCAGCAGAGATCGGGAGAACACTGAAGCTTTCTTT.

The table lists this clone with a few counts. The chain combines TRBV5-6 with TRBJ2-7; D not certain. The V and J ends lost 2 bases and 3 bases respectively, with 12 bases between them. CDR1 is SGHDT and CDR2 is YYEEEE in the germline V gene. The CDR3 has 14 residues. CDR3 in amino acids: CASSLRRAGYEQYF. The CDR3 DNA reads TGTGCCAGCAGCTTACGGCGAGCAGGCTACGAGCAGTACTTC.

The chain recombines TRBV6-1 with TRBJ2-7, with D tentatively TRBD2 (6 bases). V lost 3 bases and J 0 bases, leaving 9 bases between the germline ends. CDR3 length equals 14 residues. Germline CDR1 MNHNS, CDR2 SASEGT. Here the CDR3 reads CASSEEGNSYEQYF. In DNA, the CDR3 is TGTGCCAGCAGTGAGGAGGGAAACTCCTACGAGCAGTACTTC.

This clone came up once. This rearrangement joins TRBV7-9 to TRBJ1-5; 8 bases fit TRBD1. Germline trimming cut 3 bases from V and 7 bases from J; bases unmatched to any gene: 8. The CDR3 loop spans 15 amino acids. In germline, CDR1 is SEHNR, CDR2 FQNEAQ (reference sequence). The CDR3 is CASSLSGQGRQPQHF. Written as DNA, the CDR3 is TGTGCCAGCAGCTTGAGCGGACAGGGCCGCCAGCCCCAGCATTTT.